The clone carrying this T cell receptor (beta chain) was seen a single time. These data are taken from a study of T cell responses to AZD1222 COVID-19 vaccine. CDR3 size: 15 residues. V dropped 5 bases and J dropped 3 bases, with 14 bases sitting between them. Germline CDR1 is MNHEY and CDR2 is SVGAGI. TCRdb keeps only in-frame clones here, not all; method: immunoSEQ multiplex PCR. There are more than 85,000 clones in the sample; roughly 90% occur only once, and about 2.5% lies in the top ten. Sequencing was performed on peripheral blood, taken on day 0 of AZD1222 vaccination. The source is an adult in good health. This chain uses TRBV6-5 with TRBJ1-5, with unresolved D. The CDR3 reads CASSPRWGDNQPQHF. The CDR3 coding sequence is TGTGCCAGCAGTCCCCGCTGGGGTGACAATCAGCCCCAGCATTTT.